The clone carrying this T cell receptor (beta chain) was recorded only once. A junction end diverges from the germline sequence, so it may reflect a read error. This entry comes from a study of blood T cell repertoires in COVID-19. At the level of the study: Acute and convalescent COVID-19 specimens originated in the United States, Italy and Spain. T cells, B-cell-depleted T cells, or PBMCs supplied cDNA or gDNA.

Under the authors' procedure: By means of reference gene primer amplification, nucleated cell counts were estimated. TCRdb's copy holds only in-frame clones and misses some; the assay was immunoSEQ multiplex PCR. V and J calls and clone size come straight from that table; D and trimming were deduced from the DNA. The profile covers 200,000 to 300,000 clones, with about 82% appearing a single time and approximately 13% taken by the ten largest. Germline values: CDR1 LGHDT, CDR2 YNNKEL (reference sequence). This CDR3 contains 14 residues. The genes are TRBV3-1 (or the pseudogene TRBV3-2) and TRBJ2-1; tentatively, D is TRBD1 (7 bases). The sequence derives from an older man with acute or convalescent COVID-19. Input material: peripheral blood. The CDR3 DNA reads as TGTGCCAGCAGCCAAGATTGGTGGCAGGGGGGTACGATCTTC. Residues: CASSQDWWQGGTIF.